The rows below give T cell receptor beta chains drawn from one sample of a study of blood T cell repertoires in COVID-19. Measured with immunoSEQ multiplex PCR; TCRdb has only the in-frame clones, and not every one. The sample has 240,000 or so clones, roughly 79% seen once. The source material was peripheral blood. These receptors were obtained from an elderly woman with COVID-19, enrolled during active disease. Each CDR3 is given with its conserved first and last residue.

>TRBV7-2
CASSFDRGGETQYF
>TRBV23-1
CASSPSMDRGNKNIQYF
>TRBV4-2
CASSQDWSGGVTGELFF
>TRBV24-1
CATSGVASGSMGYEQFF
>TRBV11-3
CASSTRTGMGSTDTQYF
>TRBV3-1/TRBV3-2
CASSQAGAMNTEAFF
>TRBV7-3
CASRSDRFLGELFF
>TRBV2
CASRATQGASTEAFF
>TRBV11-2
CASSPPQGRAYTF
>TRBV7-2
CASSSAGTSVGTDTQYF
>TRBV5-1
CASSRTASYEQYF
>TRBV5-1
CASSYTQETQYF
>TRBV7-9
CASSYTTGMGNQPQHF